Below, 7 T cell receptor beta chains from the same sample are listed, as sequenced in a study of T cells after yellow fever vaccination (dated by TCRdb to the late 2010s). What this sample's treatment or condition label stands for: live attenuated yellow fever vaccine strain. Library preparation was by 5' RACE. TCRdb lists the instrument as Illumina NovaSeq 6000. The public reads were run again by TCRdb, first through fastp at Q25 and then through MiXCR, and only productive beta chains were kept. Rows with one shared CDR3 protein collapse into an entry with the most common genes and DNA. This sample lists about 340,000 distinct CDR3 sequences; approximately 13% were detected once. Approximately 3.3% of the sample is held by the ten biggest clonotypes. Sequencing used CD4+ T cells sorted from PBMCs, obtained 15 days after the yellow fever booster vaccination. These TCRs come from a man younger than 30 who received the YFV17D yellow fever vaccine.

V usage is TRBV6-5 and J usage is TRBJ2-2; TRBD2 agrees at 13 bases. The germline V gene has CDR1 MNHEY and CDR2 SVGAGI. The CDR3 extends over 17 amino acids. Unmatched junction bases numbered 9, after V lost 6 bases and J lost 5 bases. CDR3 amino acids: CASSQRTSGGGTGELFF. The CDR3 DNA reads as TGTGCCAGCAGCCAGAGGACTAGCGGGGGAGGGACCGGGGAGCTGTTTTTT.

This clonotype has only a few counts. The rearrangement uses TRBV7-3 and TRBJ2-1, with D hard to call. The germline V and J ends were trimmed by 5 bases and 9 bases, with 8 bases remaining between them. Germline values: CDR1 SGHTA, CDR2 FQGTGA. This CDR3 region has 11 residues. CDR3 sequence: CASSGPGEQFF. In DNA, the CDR3 is TGTGCCAGCAGCGGTCCTGGTGAGCAGTTCTTC.

This clonotype appeared a few times. The rearrangement uses TRBV6-2 or TRBV6-3 and TRBJ2-3; D gene uncertain. V was shortened by 6 bases and J by 2 bases, with 15 bases between the two germline ends. The CDR3 is 15 residues long. Germline V gene sequence: CDR1 MNHEY, CDR2 SVGEGT. The CDR3: CASRRDTPITDTQYF. The DNA of the CDR3 is TGTGCCAGCAGGCGAGACACGCCGATCACAGATACGCAGTATTTT.

Ten or more counts support this clonotype. The chain links TRBV7-9 to TRBJ2-1; D call uncertain. Germline loops: CDR1 SEHNR, CDR2 FQNEAQ (reference sequence). V dropped 1 base and J dropped 0 bases, with 7 bases sitting between them. The length of the CDR3 is 15 residues. The CDR3 DNA reads as TGTGCCAGCAGCTTAGGTGAGAGCTCCTACAATGAGCAGTTCTTC. Encoded protein: CASSLGESSYNEQFF.

This clonotype was detected a few times. This chain connects TRBV9 to TRBJ1-2; D remains ambiguous. Germline CDR1 SGDLS, CDR2 YYNGEE. V lost 2 bases and J lost 2, with 7 bases in between. The length of the CDR3 is 13 residues. CDR3 DNA sequence: TGTGCCAGCAGCGTCGGCCGGAACTATGGCTACACCTTC. It translates to CASSVGRNYGYTF.

This sequence joins TRBV4-3 and TRBJ1-2; possibly TRBD1 for D (5 bases). The V and J ends lost 0 bases and 8 bases respectively, with 19 bases between them. Germline CDR1 reads LGHNA; CDR2 reads YSLEER. This CDR3 spans 16 amino acids. The CDR3 DNA is TGCGCCAGCAGCCAAGACTTTACCGGGGCCTTCCGCGGCTACACCTTC. This gives the protein CASSQDFTGAFRGYTF.

This chain connects TRBV9 to TRBJ2-4; perhaps TRBD2 as D (6 bases). V lost 4 bases and J lost 8, with 13 bases in between. Germline assignment: CDR1 SGDLS and CDR2 YYNGEE. This CDR3 has 13 residues. The CDR3 nucleotides are TGTGCCAGCAGCCCCCGGGACTTGGACATTCAGTACTTC. This encodes CASSPRDLDIQYF. Filled out from reference TRBV9 and TRBJ2-4, the complete variable domain reads DSGVTQTPKHLITATGQRVTLRCSPRSGDLSVYWYQQSLDQGLQFLIQYYNGEERAKGNILERFSAQQFPDLHSELNLSSLELGDSALYFCASSPRDLDIQYFGAGTRLSVL.